One and the same sample provided the 21 T cell receptor beta chains below, sequenced in a study of blood T cell repertoires in COVID-19. The data were produced by immunoSEQ multiplex PCR, yet TCRdb's version contains in-frame clones alone and is incomplete. The sample has under 200,000 clones; more than 75% are singletons. Material: PBMCs or T cells enriched from blood (not recorded which). The receptors come from a man aged 35 to 55 with acute COVID-19.

This chain joins TRBV4-1 and TRBJ2-1; 7 bases line up with TRBD2. The CDR3 has 16 residues. Germline loops: CDR1 MGHRA, CDR2 YSYEKL. The trim removed 1 base at V and 2 bases at J, leaving 5 bases unmatched. The CDR3 DNA is TGCGCCAGCAGCCAAGTCTTGCGGGGGACCTACAATGAGCAGTTCTTC. Protein: CASSQVLRGTYNEQFF.

The chain recombines TRBV19 with TRBJ2-5, with 8 bases identical to TRBD1. Germline CDR1 is LNHDA and CDR2 is SQIVND (reference sequence). J lost 5 bases, V lost 3 bases, and 8 bases had no gene match. The CDR3 sequence is 15 residues long. CDR3 in amino acids: CASSIPTGEGETQYF. Here the CDR3 DNA reads TGTGCCAGTAGTATCCCGACAGGGGAAGGGGAGACCCAGTACTTC.

The count of this clone is one. V usage is TRBV27 and J usage is TRBJ2-1; no clear D gene. The germline V and J ends were trimmed by 2 bases and 6 bases, with 8 bases remaining between them. Germline values: CDR1 MNHEY, CDR2 SMNVEV (reference sequence). The CDR3 loop spans 13 amino acids. Here the CDR3 reads CASSLPGINEQFF. DNA for the CDR3: TGTGCCAGCAGTTTACCAGGAATCAATGAGCAGTTCTTC.

This chain links TRBV10-3 with TRBJ1-1, with D tentatively TRBD1 (5 bases). CDR1 is ENHRY and CDR2 is SYGVKD in the germline V gene. The CDR3 has 16 residues. V lost 6 bases to trimming and J lost 4 bases, with 21 bases between them. The CDR3 is CAIRIRGGTEGTEAFF. CDR3 bases: TGTGCCATCAGGATACGAGGAGGGACCGAAGGCACTGAAGCTTTCTTT.

V usage is TRBV7-3 and J usage is TRBJ2-2, with D maybe TRBD1 (5 bases). The CDR3 consists of 13 residues. Germline V gene lookup returns CDR1 SGHTA and CDR2 FQGTGA. Trimming removed 5 bases from V and 4 bases from J, with 8 bases in between. The CDR3 is CASSQGPTGELFF. The CDR3 nucleotides are TGTGCCAGCAGCCAGGGTCCCACCGGGGAGCTGTTTTTT.

The sample holds one count of this clone. This chain uses TRBV28 with TRBJ2-2; TRBD2 might be the D (6 bases). Trimming pared 5 bases from V and 3 bases from J, leaving 19 bases between. The germline gives CDR1 MDHEN, CDR2 SYDVKM. This CDR3 is built from 17 residues. This chain's CDR3 is CASSPPRGDGDTGELFF. The DNA of the CDR3 is TGTGCCAGCAGTCCCCCGCGGGGTGACGGGGACACCGGGGAGCTGTTTTTT.

The V gene is TRBV6-2 or TRBV6-3, the J gene TRBJ2-5, with 8 nucleotides matching TRBD1. V lost 6 bases and J lost 4; bases outside the gene matches: 7. This CDR3 comprises 14 residues. Germline V CDR1 and CDR2: MNHEY, SVGEGT. The CDR3 DNA sequence: TGTGCCAGCAGCCCGGACAGGGTAGGAGAGACCCAGTACTTC. Translating gives CASSPDRVGETQYF.

This chain joins TRBV7-2 and TRBJ2-6, with a tentative D call TRBD1 (6 bases). Trimming left V 4 bases short and J 1 base short, with 14 bases between. Germline values: CDR1 SGHTA, CDR2 FQGNSA. CDR3 length: 17 amino acids. This chain's CDR3 is CASSSGQLPSGANVLTF. CDR3 sequence (DNA): TGTGCCAGCAGCTCTGGACAGCTTCCTTCTGGGGCCAACGTCCTGACTTTC. Based on the CDR3 plus reference TRBV7-2 and TRBJ2-6, the full variable domain is GAGVSQSPSNKVTEKGKDVELRCDPISGHTALYWYRQSLGQGLEFLIYFQGNSAPDKSGLPSDRFSAERTGGSVSTLTIQRTQQEDSAVYLCASSSGQLPSGANVLTFGAGSRLTVL.

Only one count was recorded for this clone. The chain carries TRBV5-4 and TRBJ2-5, with D perhaps TRBD2 (5 bases). Germline V gives CDR1 SGHNT, CDR2 YYREEE (reference sequence). The CDR3 runs to 14 residues. V lost 4 bases to trimming and J lost 5 bases, with 15 bases between them. This CDR3 reads CASSPSLTGETQYF. In DNA, the CDR3 is TGTGCCAGCAGCCCTAGCCTGACCGGGGAGACCCAGTACTTC.

The chain employs TRBV7-2 and TRBJ2-2; D not certain. The CDR3 runs 14 residues. V lost 4 bases to trimming and J lost 9 bases, with 15 bases between them. Germline V gene lookup returns CDR1 SGHTA and CDR2 FQGNSA. The CDR3 nucleotides are TGTGCCAGCAGCTCCCAGACTGCCCGCTGGGAGCTGTTTTTT. Translated, it gives CASSSQTARWELFF.

V and J are TRBV27 and TRBJ2-1, with D uncertain. The CDR3 totals 15 residues. V was cut by 6 bases and J by 2 bases, with 14 bases left in between. Germline V gene data show CDR1 as MNHEY and CDR2 as SMNVEV (reference sequence). The CDR3 nucleotides read TGTGCCAGCAGCGAATCGCCTACGACCTACAATGAGCAGTTCTTC. Its protein is CASSESPTTYNEQFF.

V usage is TRBV15 and J usage is TRBJ2-1; 13 nucleotides match TRBD2. V was pared by 1 base and J by 13 bases, with 7 bases of the junction left unmatched. The CDR3 extends over 15 amino acids. Germline V gene sequence: CDR1 LNHNV, CDR2 YYDKDF (reference sequence). The CDR3 DNA sequence: TGTGCCACCAGCAGAGTGGGACTAGCGGGAAGTCTCCAGTTCTTC. Protein: CATSRVGLAGSLQFF.

This chain links TRBV7-9 with TRBJ1-1; 10 positions agree with TRBD1. This CDR3 region has 15 residues. Germline V lookup: CDR1 SEHNR, CDR2 FQNEAQ (reference sequence). After removal of 4 bases from V and 5 bases from J, the junction contained 7 bases not matched to a gene. The CDR3 region is CASSSTGTGETEAFF. CDR3 sequence (DNA): TGTGCCAGCAGCTCAACCGGGACAGGGGAAACTGAAGCTTTCTTT.

This rearrangement joins TRBV4-3 to TRBJ2-7; perhaps TRBD2 as D (6 bases). Trimming removed 1 base from V and 2 bases from J, with 15 bases in between. The CDR3 totals 16 residues. Germline V gene sequence: CDR1 LGHNA, CDR2 YSLEER. This chain's CDR3 is CASSQASGVIAYEQYF. In DNA form, the CDR3 reads TGCGCCAGCAGCCAAGCGTCGGGGGTGATCGCCTACGAGCAGTACTTC.

V is TRBV19 and J is TRBJ1-1; the D is unclear. The V end was cut by 5 bases, the J end by 3 bases, with 10 bases between. The CDR3 sequence is 13 residues long. CDR1 and CDR2 from the germline V gene are LNHDA and SQIVND (reference sequence). Written as DNA, the CDR3 is TGTGCCAGTAGTCCCTACCAGGACACTGAAGCTTTCTTT. This sequence encodes CASSPYQDTEAFF.

In its sample, this clone was seen once. The chain carries TRBV7-8 and TRBJ2-7; 10 bases line up with TRBD1. With V trimmed by 3 bases and J by 0 bases, 5 bases remained unmatched. The CDR3 extends over 16 amino acids. Germline CDR1 is SGHVS and CDR2 is FQNEAQ. CDR3 DNA sequence: TGTGCCAGCAGCTTGCGGGACAGGGGACTCTCCTACGAGCAGTACTTC. This sequence encodes CASSLRDRGLSYEQYF.

This clone was observed a single time. The rearrangement links TRBV3-1 (or the pseudogene TRBV3-2) to TRBJ1-1, with D perhaps TRBD1 (5 bases). V dropped 0 bases and J dropped 3 bases, with 8 bases sitting between them. The CDR3 has 14 amino acids. In germline, CDR1 is LGHDT, CDR2 YNNKEL (reference sequence). CDR3 DNA: TGTGCCAGCAGCCAAGATTTAGGGGACACTGAAGCTTTCTTT. Its translation is CASSQDLGDTEAFF.

Of note for this clone: At one end, the junction sequence differs from germline, possibly due to a read error. This sample includes further DNA sequences coding for the same CDR3. The J gene is TRBJ2-6, the V gene TRBV28, with a tentative D call TRBD1 (5 bases). The CDR3 runs 15 residues. The V gene's germline CDR1 is MDHEN and CDR2 SYDVKM. The CDR3 spells CASSPPVSGANVLTF. The CDR3 DNA reads as TGTGCCAGTTCACCCCCGGTCTCTGGGGCCAACGTCCTAACTTTC.

The chain is built from TRBV13 and TRBJ2-5; TRBD2 is a possible D gene (5 bases). This CDR3 has 13 residues. The V gene lost 0 bases and the J gene lost 3 bases, with 5 bases spanning the gap. Per germline, CDR1 PRHDT and CDR2 FYEKMQ (reference sequence). This chain's CDR3 is CASSLGLEETQYF. CDR3 sequence (DNA): TGTGCCAGCAGCTTAGGACTAGAAGAGACCCAGTACTTC.

The chain couples TRBV4-3 to TRBJ1-2, with TRBD1 as a possible D gene (6 bases). This CDR3 is 14 amino acids long. Germline lookup yields CDR1 LGHNA and CDR2 YSLEER. The germline V and J ends were trimmed by 1 base and 4 bases, with 10 bases remaining between them. CDR3 loop: CASSQGTGTYGYTF. The CDR3 DNA is TGCGCCAGCAGCCAAGGAACAGGGACCTATGGCTACACCTTC.

This sequence joins TRBV2 and TRBJ1-5, with TRBD1 matching over 8 bases. CDR3 size: 13 residues. Germline CDR1 SNHLY, CDR2 FYNNEI. J lost 4 bases, V lost 8 bases, and 4 bases had no gene match. CDR3 sequence (DNA): TGTGCCAGCCGCAGGGGGCCAAATCAGCCCCAGCATTTT. This translates into CASRRGPNQPQHF.